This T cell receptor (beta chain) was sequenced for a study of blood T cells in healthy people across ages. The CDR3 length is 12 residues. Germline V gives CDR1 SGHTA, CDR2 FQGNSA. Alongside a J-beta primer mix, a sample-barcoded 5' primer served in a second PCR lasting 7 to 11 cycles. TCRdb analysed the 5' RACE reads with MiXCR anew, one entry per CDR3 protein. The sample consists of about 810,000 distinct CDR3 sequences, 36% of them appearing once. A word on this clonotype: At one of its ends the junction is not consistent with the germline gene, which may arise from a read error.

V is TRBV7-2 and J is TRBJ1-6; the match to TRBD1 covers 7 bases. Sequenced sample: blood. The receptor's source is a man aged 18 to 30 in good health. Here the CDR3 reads CASSAGGSPPHF. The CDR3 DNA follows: TGTGCCAGCAGCGCAGGGGGGTCACCCCCCCACTTT.